These T cell receptor beta chains were read from a single sample in a study of CXCR3-negative and CXCR3-positive naive CD8 T cells. TCRdb derives one entry per CDR3 protein from the 5' RACE reads, leaving out DNA. The sample totals 75,000 to 100,000 distinct CDR3 sequences. The sample consisted of naive CXCR3- CD8+ T cells from blood. These receptors all come from a human donor in good health. Some clones in this sample may be carry-over from other donors' samples. The CDR3 runs from the conserved cysteine through the conserved F or W. Each record gives: V gene, J gene, CDR3 protein.

V gene: TRBV4-2; J gene: TRBJ1-4; CDR3 protein: CASSQGTGGETNEKLFF
V gene: TRBV30; J gene: TRBJ2-3; CDR3 protein: CAWVTRDRMSTDTQYF
V gene: TRBV29-1; J gene: TRBJ2-7; CDR3 protein: CSVGHLSYEQYF
V gene: TRBV29-1; J gene: TRBJ2-1; CDR3 protein: CSGEGTSGSEDEQFF
V gene: TRBV9; J gene: TRBJ2-7; CDR3 protein: CASSVGPAGPRSSEQYF
V gene: TRBV7-9; J gene: TRBJ2-7; CDR3 protein: CASSLAGGWYEQYF
V gene: TRBV7-9; J gene: TRBJ2-7; CDR3 protein: CASSSPGRSYEQYF
V gene: TRBV5-1; J gene: TRBJ2-7; CDR3 protein: CASSQAVGTASSYEQYF
V gene: TRBV28; J gene: TRBJ2-7; CDR3 protein: CASSPVVSPYEQYF
V gene: TRBV2; J gene: TRBJ2-1; CDR3 protein: CASSGQSSYNEQFF
V gene: TRBV7-9; J gene: TRBJ2-5; CDR3 protein: CASTPIGRERQETQYF
V gene: TRBV15; J gene: TRBJ2-7; CDR3 protein: CATSRDLALGSSYEQYF
V gene: TRBV10-3; J gene: TRBJ2-4; CDR3 protein: CAISELSGGNIQYF
V gene: TRBV28; J gene: TRBJ2-2; CDR3 protein: CASSPTGELFF
V gene: TRBV29-1; J gene: TRBJ1-1; CDR3 protein: CSAPGVGRHNEAFF
V gene: TRBV7-8; J gene: TRBJ2-2; CDR3 protein: CASSQAQGGGELFF
V gene: TRBV4-2; J gene: TRBJ2-3; CDR3 protein: CASSQERGSLTDTQYF
V gene: TRBV3-1; J gene: TRBJ2-1; CDR3 protein: CASSPRMDEQFF
V gene: TRBV9; J gene: TRBJ2-2; CDR3 protein: CASSPTGTGELFF
V gene: TRBV5-4; J gene: TRBJ2-7; CDR3 protein: CASSLANGPRDEQYF
V gene: TRBV7-6; J gene: TRBJ2-6; CDR3 protein: CASSFSTGANVLTF
V gene: TRBV6-5; J gene: TRBJ1-2; CDR3 protein: CASSFVGGQGRNGYTF
V gene: TRBV7-2; J gene: TRBJ2-2; CDR3 protein: CASSLDIGRIPGELFF
V gene: TRBV12-3/TRBV12-4; J gene: TRBJ2-1; CDR3 protein: CASSLLVGAGGPHEQFF
V gene: TRBV2; J gene: TRBJ2-3; CDR3 protein: CASASLTGGPTDTQYF
V gene: TRBV6-2/TRBV6-3; J gene: TRBJ2-3; CDR3 protein: CASSRNHIPGDTQYF
V gene: TRBV6-5; J gene: TRBJ1-5; CDR3 protein: CASRPDRGHGQPQHF
V gene: TRBV12-3/TRBV12-4; J gene: TRBJ1-4; CDR3 protein: CASTSWASGLFF
V gene: TRBV9; J gene: TRBJ2-3; CDR3 protein: CASSLTLAETDTQYF
V gene: TRBV4-3; J gene: TRBJ1-1; CDR3 protein: CASSQDSMGSSVRAFF
V gene: TRBV29-1; J gene: TRBJ2-1; CDR3 protein: CSVHPSGSFYNEQFF
V gene: TRBV5-6; J gene: TRBJ2-7; CDR3 protein: CASSLVAFSGAYEQYF
V gene: TRBV28; J gene: TRBJ2-1; CDR3 protein: CASSPRTSGEQFF
V gene: TRBV29-1; J gene: TRBJ2-7; CDR3 protein: CSVLAVNYEQYF
V gene: TRBV4-2; J gene: TRBJ2-1; CDR3 protein: CASSQETAVSYNEQFF
V gene: TRBV20-1; J gene: TRBJ2-1; CDR3 protein: CSAPLRGYNEQFF
V gene: TRBV10-2; J gene: TRBJ2-7; CDR3 protein: CASSTPDRGLFHEQYF
V gene: TRBV4-3; J gene: TRBJ2-7; CDR3 protein: CASSQDREFSYEQYF
V gene: TRBV28; J gene: TRBJ2-5; CDR3 protein: CASSPRAVQETQYF
V gene: TRBV28; J gene: TRBJ2-3; CDR3 protein: CASSASGGTDTQYF
V gene: TRBV4-1; J gene: TRBJ2-1; CDR3 protein: CASSGGLAGPGYNEQFF
V gene: TRBV14; J gene: TRBJ2-3; CDR3 protein: CASSHGRRSTDTQYF
V gene: TRBV19; J gene: TRBJ2-1; CDR3 protein: CASSFSINEQFF
V gene: TRBV3-1; J gene: TRBJ2-1; CDR3 protein: CASSHKQGGYNEQFF
V gene: TRBV7-9; J gene: TRBJ2-7; CDR3 protein: CASSLAVGSQYF
V gene: TRBV2; J gene: TRBJ2-1; CDR3 protein: CASSFGTNNEQFF
V gene: TRBV4-1; J gene: TRBJ2-7; CDR3 protein: CASSQGDRGDHEQYF
V gene: TRBV28; J gene: TRBJ1-6; CDR3 protein: CASSFAGSYNSPLHF
V gene: TRBV11-2; J gene: TRBJ2-3; CDR3 protein: CASSARIPDHFSTDTQYF
V gene: TRBV29-1; J gene: TRBJ2-1; CDR3 protein: CSVDGWGSSYNEQFF
V gene: TRBV7-2; J gene: TRBJ2-1; CDR3 protein: CASSTGGPDEQFF
V gene: TRBV7-2; J gene: TRBJ1-5; CDR3 protein: CASSLSRNQPQHF
V gene: TRBV7-9; J gene: TRBJ2-7; CDR3 protein: CASSPPPGADEQYF